The 3 T cell receptor beta chains below were found in one sample sequenced in a study of cytomegalovirus exposure and HLA in healthy donors. Both 60 Vbeta primers and 13 Jbeta primers went into the PCR. Libraries were prepared by immunoSEQ multiplex PCR; TCRdb keeps only in-frame clonotypes and omits some of them. The sample has about 60,000 clones, 60% to 85% seen once. The specimen was PBMCs. Receptors were obtained from a woman aged 40-49 years in good health and CMV-seropositive.

This chain links TRBV4-1 with TRBJ1-2; D is unclear. The germline V gene has CDR1 MGHRA and CDR2 YSYEKL. The CDR3 is 15 residues long. Trimming pared 0 bases from V and 4 bases from J, leaving 12 bases between. DNA for the CDR3: TGCGCCAGCAGCCAAGATTGGAGCGGTGGCTATGGCTACACCTTC. Translated: CASSQDWSGGYGYTF.

This chain links TRBV4-3 with TRBJ2-2; the D gene is possibly TRBD2 (6 bases). V was pared by 1 base and J by 5 bases, with 11 bases between. The germline V gene has CDR1 LGHNA and CDR2 YSLEER. This CDR3 region has 15 residues. The CDR3 bases are TGCGCCAGCAGCCAAGTCGCAGGGAGGACCGGGGAGCTGTTTTTT. Its translation is CASSQVAGRTGELFF.

V gene TRBV7-9 combines with J gene TRBJ1-3; D may be TRBD1 (6 bases). Trimming left V 5 bases short and J 2 bases short, with 10 bases between. The CDR3 contains 14 residues. Germline V gives CDR1 SEHNR, CDR2 FQNEAQ (reference sequence). CDR3 region: CASSRPGAGNTIYF. In nucleotides, the CDR3 is TGTGCCAGCAGCCGCCCAGGGGCTGGAAACACCATATATTTT.